The rows below give T cell receptor beta chains drawn from one sample of a study of CD8 T cells in Susac syndrome. A single record per CDR3 protein comes from TCRdb applying MiXCR to the immunoSEQ multiplex PCR reads. The repertoire holds about 300,000 distinct CDR3 sequences, with around 83% as singletons. The specimen was CD8+ T cells from PBMCs. Receptors were obtained from a human donor with multiple sclerosis. Each CDR3 is given with its conserved first and last residue. The order of the fields is clone size, J gene, V gene, D gene, CDR3 DNA, CDR3 protein. The D gene is left open where the match is weak. The size field is filled for only some rows; it gives once, few, many or a size class.

size: NA; J: TRBJ1-5; V: TRBV10-3; D: TRBD1; DNA: TGTGCCATCAGTGAACCCGAGGCAGGGGGCGAGCAGCCCCAGCATTTT; CDR3: CAISEPEAGGEQPQHF
size: NA; J: TRBJ2-1; V: TRBV7-9; D: TRBD2; DNA: TGTGCCACCTCGACTAGCGGGGATAATGAGCAGTTCTTC; CDR3: CATSTSGDNEQFF
size: once; J: TRBJ1-1; V: TRBV7-3; D: NA; DNA: TGTGCCAGCAGCTTAGAGGTCCTTACTGACACTGAAGCTTTCTTT; CDR3: CASSLEVLTDTEAFF
size: NA; J: TRBJ2-7; V: TRBV19; D: NA; DNA: TGTGCCAGTAAACAGGGTAGCGGCTTGGGAGAGCAGTACTTC; CDR3: CASKQGSGLGEQYF
size: NA; J: TRBJ2-1; V: TRBV27; D: TRBD1; DNA: TGTGCCAGCAGTTTACAGGGGGCGCGGAATGAGCAGTTCTTC; CDR3: CASSLQGARNEQFF
size: NA; J: TRBJ2-1; V: TRBV13; D: NA; DNA: TGTGCCAGCAGCTTAGAGGCTGGGAATGAGCAGTTCTTC; CDR3: CASSLEAGNEQFF
size: NA; J: TRBJ2-1; V: TRBV7-2; D: NA; DNA: TGTGCCAGCAGCTCCGGACGCGCGGCGTACAATGAGCAGTTCTTC; CDR3: CASSSGRAAYNEQFF
size: NA; J: TRBJ2-1; V: TRBV6-1; D: NA; DNA: TGTGCCAGCAGTGAAGCGCCCCACAATGAGCAGTTCTTC; CDR3: CASSEAPHNEQFF
size: NA; J: TRBJ2-3; V: TRBV11-2; D: TRBD1; DNA: TGTGCCAGCAGCTTAAACGGACAGGGAGCGAGAGATACGCAGTATTTT; CDR3: CASSLNGQGARDTQYF
size: NA; J: TRBJ1-5; V: TRBV27; D: NA; DNA: TGTGCCAGCAGTTGGCTGCGACCAGCCGGCCAGCCCCAGCATTTT; CDR3: CASSWLRPAGQPQHF
size: NA; J: TRBJ2-1; V: TRBV5-5; D: TRBD2; DNA: TGTGCCAGCAGCACCGGAGTTGGACTAGCGGGAGCCCTTGAGCAGTTCTTC; CDR3: CASSTGVGLAGALEQFF
size: NA; J: TRBJ2-7; V: TRBV19; D: TRBD2; DNA: TGTGCCAGTAGGATGGGCAGGGACTATGACGAGCAGTACTTC; CDR3: CASRMGRDYDEQYF
size: NA; J: TRBJ2-5; V: TRBV7-6; D: NA; DNA: TGTGCCAGCAGCTTATGGGGCGGGACTCAAGAGACCCAGTACTTC; CDR3: CASSLWGGTQETQYF
size: NA; J: TRBJ1-5; V: TRBV30; D: NA; DNA: TGTGCCTGGAGTGTTGTCGGCTCCAATCAGCCCCAGCATTTT; CDR3: CAWSVVGSNQPQHF
size: once; J: TRBJ2-7; V: TRBV20-1; D: NA; DNA: TGCAGTGCCCCGACAGAGCGACACGAGCAGTACTTC; CDR3: CSAPTERHEQYF
size: NA; J: TRBJ2-1; V: TRBV27; D: TRBD2; DNA: TGTGCCAGCAGGGGACTAGCGGCGAGCTCCTACAATGAGCAGTTCTTC; CDR3: CASRGLAASSYNEQFF
size: NA; J: TRBJ2-1; V: TRBV10-3; D: TRBD1; DNA: TGTGCCATCAGTCAACAGGGGGATGAGCAGTTCTTC; CDR3: CAISQQGDEQFF
size: NA; J: TRBJ1-6; V: TRBV10-3; D: NA; DNA: TGTGCCATCGGGCAGGGGCATAATTCACCCCTCCACTTT; CDR3: CAIGQGHNSPLHF
size: NA; J: TRBJ2-7; V: TRBV20-1; D: NA; DNA: TGCAGTGCTAGAGATAGGGACATCGGCTCCTACGAGCAGTACTTC; CDR3: CSARDRDIGSYEQYF
size: NA; J: TRBJ1-4; V: TRBV7-9; D: NA; DNA: TGTGCCAGCAGCTTAGGAAGGGATAATGAAAAACTGTTTTTT; CDR3: CASSLGRDNEKLFF
size: few; J: TRBJ2-7; V: TRBV5-4; D: TRBD2; DNA: TGTGCCAGCAGCTTCGGGACTAGCAATCCCTACGAGCAGTACTTC; CDR3: CASSFGTSNPYEQYF
size: NA; J: TRBJ2-7; V: TRBV27; D: NA; DNA: TGTGCCAGCAGTTTTGGGGCCCAATACGAGCAGTACTTC; CDR3: CASSFGAQYEQYF
size: once; J: TRBJ2-7; V: TRBV3-1; D: NA; DNA: TGTGCCAGCAGTGGAAGAATCTACTACGAGCAGTACTTC; CDR3: CASSGRIYYEQYF
size: NA; J: TRBJ2-7; V: TRBV27; D: NA; DNA: TGTGCCAGCAGTACTGGGGCGTTCGAGCAGTACTTC; CDR3: CASSTGAFEQYF
size: NA; J: TRBJ1-2; V: TRBV2; D: TRBD1; DNA: TGTGTTGACAGGGGTAACTATGGCTACACCTTC; CDR3: CVDRGNYGYTF
size: NA; J: TRBJ1-5; V: TRBV19; D: NA; DNA: TGTGCCAGTAGTATCGGCAGAGATCAGCCCCAGCATTTT; CDR3: CASSIGRDQPQHF
size: NA; J: TRBJ2-1; V: TRBV29-1; D: NA; DNA: TGCAGCGTTGAAGAATGGCCCAATGAGCAGTTCTTC; CDR3: CSVEEWPNEQFF
size: once; J: TRBJ2-1; V: TRBV13; D: TRBD1; DNA: TGTGCCAGCAGCTTAAACAGGGGAACGTACAATGAGCAGTTCTTC; CDR3: CASSLNRGTYNEQFF
size: NA; J: TRBJ2-5; V: TRBV29-1; D: NA; DNA: TGCAGCGCCGCCATTCGGGTGCCGAGGGAGACCCAGTACTTC; CDR3: CSAAIRVPRETQYF